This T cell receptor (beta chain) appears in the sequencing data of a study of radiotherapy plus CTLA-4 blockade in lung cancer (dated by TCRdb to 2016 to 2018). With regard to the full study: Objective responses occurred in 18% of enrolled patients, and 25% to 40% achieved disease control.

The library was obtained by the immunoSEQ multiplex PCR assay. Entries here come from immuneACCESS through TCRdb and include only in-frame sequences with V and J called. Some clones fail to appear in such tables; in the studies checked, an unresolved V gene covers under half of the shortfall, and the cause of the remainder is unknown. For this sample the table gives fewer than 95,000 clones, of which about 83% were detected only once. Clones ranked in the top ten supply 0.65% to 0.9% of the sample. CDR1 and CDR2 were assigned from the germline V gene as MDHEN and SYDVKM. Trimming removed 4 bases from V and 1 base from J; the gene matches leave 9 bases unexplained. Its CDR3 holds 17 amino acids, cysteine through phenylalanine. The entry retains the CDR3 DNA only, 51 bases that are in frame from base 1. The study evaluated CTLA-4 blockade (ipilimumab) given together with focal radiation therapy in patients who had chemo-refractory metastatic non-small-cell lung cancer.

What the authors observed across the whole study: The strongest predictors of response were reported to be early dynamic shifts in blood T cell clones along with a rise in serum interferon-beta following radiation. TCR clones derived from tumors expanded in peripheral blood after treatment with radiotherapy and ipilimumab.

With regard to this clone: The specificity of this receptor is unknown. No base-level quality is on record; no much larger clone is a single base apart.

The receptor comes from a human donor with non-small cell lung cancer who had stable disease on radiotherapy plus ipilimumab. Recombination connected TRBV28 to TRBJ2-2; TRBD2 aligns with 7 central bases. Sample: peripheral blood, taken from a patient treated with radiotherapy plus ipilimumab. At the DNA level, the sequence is TGTGCCAGCAGTTCCCCGGGGGAGCGGGGGAACACCGGGGAGCTGTTTTTT. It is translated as CASSSPGERGNTGELFF.